The rows below give T cell receptor beta chains drawn from one sample of a study of blood T cell repertoires in COVID-19. TCRdb's copy holds only in-frame clones and misses some; the assay was immunoSEQ multiplex PCR. The sample consists of about 370,000 clones, roughly nine tenths of them appearing once. The sequencing input was peripheral blood. These receptors originate from a woman in her twenties or thirties with COVID-19, enrolled during active disease. Both conserved end residues are part of each CDR3. The D gene is left open where the match is weak.

j_call: TRBJ2-1; d_call: .; v_call: TRBV6-1; cdr3_aa: CASSYGGNYNEQFF; cdr3_nt: TGTGCCAGCAGTTATGGCGGGAATTACAATGAGCAGTTCTTC
j_call: TRBJ1-1; d_call: .; v_call: TRBV4-1; cdr3_aa: CASSQVRPNTEAFF; cdr3_nt: TGCGCCAGCAGCCAAGTCAGGCCGAACACTGAAGCTTTCTTT
j_call: TRBJ2-1; d_call: TRBD1; v_call: TRBV6-2/TRBV6-3; cdr3_aa: CASSYSDRVYNEQFF; cdr3_nt: TGTGCCAGCAGTTACTCTGACAGGGTCTACAATGAGCAGTTCTTC
j_call: TRBJ2-2; d_call: TRBD2; v_call: TRBV19; cdr3_aa: CASSIPPQLGGEDTGELFF; cdr3_nt: TGTGCCAGTAGTATACCCCCTCAACTTGGGGGGGAGGACACCGGGGAGCTGTTTTTT
j_call: TRBJ2-1; d_call: TRBD2; v_call: TRBV7-9; cdr3_aa: CASSSTGTTWDNEQFF; cdr3_nt: TGTGCCAGCAGCTCCACTGGGACTACCTGGGACAATGAGCAGTTCTTC
j_call: TRBJ1-2; d_call: .; v_call: TRBV29-1; cdr3_aa: CSARIQGTSRLNYGYTF; cdr3_nt: TGCAGCGCCCGTATTCAGGGTACGAGTAGGTTAAACTATGGCTACACCTTC
j_call: TRBJ2-5; d_call: .; v_call: TRBV11-3; cdr3_aa: CASSPLISGAGETQYF; cdr3_nt: TGTGCCAGCAGCCCACTTATAAGCGGTGCAGGAGAGACCCAGTACTTC
j_call: TRBJ1-3; d_call: TRBD1; v_call: TRBV7-6; cdr3_aa: CASSLQAGGNSGNTIYF; cdr3_nt: TGTGCCAGCAGCTTACAAGCAGGGGGCAACTCTGGAAACACCATATATTTT
j_call: TRBJ2-3; d_call: .; v_call: TRBV29-1; cdr3_aa: CSVEIQGPTDTQYF; cdr3_nt: TGCAGCGTTGAAATACAGGGACCCACAGATACGCAGTATTTT
j_call: TRBJ1-1; d_call: TRBD1; v_call: TRBV29-1; cdr3_aa: CSGQGLNTEAFF; cdr3_nt: TGCAGCGGACAGGGGTTGAACACTGAAGCTTTCTTT
j_call: TRBJ2-3; d_call: TRBD2; v_call: TRBV5-8; cdr3_aa: CASSLVGGSSTDTQYF; cdr3_nt: TGTGCCAGCAGCTTGGTGGGCGGGAGTAGCACAGATACGCAGTATTTT
j_call: TRBJ2-2; d_call: .; v_call: TRBV7-2; cdr3_aa: CASSSYERATGELFF; cdr3_nt: TGTGCCAGCAGCAGCTATGAGCGGGCCACCGGGGAGCTGTTTTTT
j_call: TRBJ1-5; d_call: .; v_call: TRBV19; cdr3_aa: CASSIRTDNSNQPQHF; cdr3_nt: TGTGCCAGTAGTATACGGACAGACAATAGCAATCAGCCCCAGCATTTT
j_call: TRBJ2-7; d_call: .; v_call: TRBV28; cdr3_aa: CASSLTLGQGTYEQYF; cdr3_nt: TGTGCCAGCAGTTTAACCCTGGGGCAGGGCACCTACGAGCAGTACTTC
j_call: TRBJ2-5; d_call: TRBD2; v_call: TRBV2; cdr3_aa: CASAGGQSFQETQYF; cdr3_nt: TGTGCCAGCGCGGGGGGGCAATCTTTCCAAGAGACCCAGTACTTC